This TCR beta chain was retrieved from a study of neurological immune-mediated disorders. Study results and caveats: It was HTLV-1-associated myelopathy that showed the most TCR clonal expansion, while multiple sclerosis showed the least, falling below healthy controls.

CD4+ or CD8+ T cells, over 800,000 per library, were used for sorted libraries. The cDNA was generated by 5'RACE with 10-nucleotide random UMIs. Over 160 million TCR-beta sequences (from 15-18 subjects) were yielded by each sequencing run. TCRdb itself ran the 5' RACE reads through MiXCR, one entry per CDR3 protein. Altogether tens of thousands of distinct CDR3 sequences are present, around 10% being singletons, with the ten largest covering over 3.5%. This clonotype has just a few counts. Antigen: not known. Germline V CDR1 and CDR2: SGHDT, YYEEEE. CDR3 size: 16 residues. Trimming shortened V by 3 bases and J by 6 bases, and 16 bases separated the two germline ends.

The specimen sequenced was CD4+ T cells from blood. V gene TRBV5-6 combines with J gene TRBJ1-6; TRBD1 might be the D (6 bases). This sequence was found in a woman younger than 45 with HTLV-1-associated myelopathy (HAM/TSP). CDR3 sequence (DNA): TGTGCCAGCAGCTCCCTCAGGGGCGGAGGTAATTCACCCCTCCACTTT. It encodes CASSSLRGGGNSPLHF.